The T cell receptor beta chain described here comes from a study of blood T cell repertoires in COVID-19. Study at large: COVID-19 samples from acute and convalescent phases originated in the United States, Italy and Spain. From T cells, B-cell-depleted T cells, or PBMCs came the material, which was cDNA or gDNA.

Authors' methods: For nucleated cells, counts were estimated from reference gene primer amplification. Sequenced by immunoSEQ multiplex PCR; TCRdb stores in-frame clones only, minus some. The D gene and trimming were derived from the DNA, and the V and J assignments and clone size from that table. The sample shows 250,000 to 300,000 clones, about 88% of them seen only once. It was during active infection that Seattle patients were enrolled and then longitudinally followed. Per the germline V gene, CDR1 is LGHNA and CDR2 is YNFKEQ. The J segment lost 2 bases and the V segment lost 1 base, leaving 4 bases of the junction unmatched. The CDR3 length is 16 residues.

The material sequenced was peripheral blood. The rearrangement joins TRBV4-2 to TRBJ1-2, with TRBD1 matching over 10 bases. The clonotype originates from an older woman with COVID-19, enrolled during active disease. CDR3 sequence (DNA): TGTGCCAGCAGCCAAGGGACAGGGGGGACCAACTATGGCTACACCTTC. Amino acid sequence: CASSQGTGGTNYGYTF.